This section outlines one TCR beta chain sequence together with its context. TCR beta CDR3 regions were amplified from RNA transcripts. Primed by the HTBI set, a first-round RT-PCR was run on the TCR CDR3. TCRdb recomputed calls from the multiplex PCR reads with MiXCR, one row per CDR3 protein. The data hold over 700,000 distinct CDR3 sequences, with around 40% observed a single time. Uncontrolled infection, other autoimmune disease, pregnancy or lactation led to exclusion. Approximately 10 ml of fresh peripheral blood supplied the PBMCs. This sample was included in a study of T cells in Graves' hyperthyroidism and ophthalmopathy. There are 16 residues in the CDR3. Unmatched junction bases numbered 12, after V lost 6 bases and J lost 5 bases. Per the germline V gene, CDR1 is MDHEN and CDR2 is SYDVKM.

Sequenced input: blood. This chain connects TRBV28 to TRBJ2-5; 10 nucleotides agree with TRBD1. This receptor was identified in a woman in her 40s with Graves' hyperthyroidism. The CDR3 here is CASRPSGTGELETQYF. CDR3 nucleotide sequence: TGTGCCAGCAGACCATCCGGGACAGGGGAGTTGGAGACCCAGTACTTC.